This paragraph reports one TCR beta chain. The data originate from a study of blood T cell repertoires in COVID-19. Study overall: T cells, B-cell-depleted T cells, or PBMCs supplied cDNA or gDNA.

Across 20 to 25 US areas, participants ranged in age from roughly 18 to 95 years. Cohort placement rested on clinical history that participants reported themselves. Trimming shortened V by 1 base and J by 7 bases, and 21 bases separated the two germline ends. The CDR3 has 17 amino acids. Germline CDR1 is LNHDA and CDR2 is SQIVND (reference sequence). Profiling relied on immunoSEQ multiplex PCR, and the TCRdb table lists in-frame clones only, not all of them. The data contain about 300,000 clones, about 89% of them singletons. Sequenced sample: PBMCs or T cells enriched from blood (not recorded which). The V and J genes are TRBV19 and TRBJ2-3, with a possible D match to TRBD2 (5 bases). The clonotype comes from a woman aged 40 to 50 who had recovered from COVID-19. CDR3 sequence (DNA): TGTGCCAGTAGTATAGCCGGGCGTCCCCCCCGAGGGAATACGCAGTATTTT. This codes for CASSIAGRPPRGNTQYF. Based on the CDR3 plus reference TRBV19 and TRBJ2-3, the full variable domain is DGGITQSPKYLFRKEGQNVTLSCEQNLNHDAMYWYRQDPGQGLRLIYYSQIVNDFQKGDIAEGYSVSREKKESFPLTVTSAQKNPTAFYLCASSIAGRPPRGNTQYFGPGTRLTVL.